This T cell receptor beta chain was sequenced for a study of Ad26.COV2.S vaccination and SARS-CoV-2 variants. The wider study: The vaccine Ad26.COV2.S was put into the muscle once, or twice with 56 days between.

CDR3 length: 17 amino acids. V was cut by 2 bases and J by 5 bases, with 19 bases left in between. Germline V gene sequence: CDR1 SEHNR, CDR2 FQNEAQ (reference sequence). The sample's treatment: around 19 received Ad26.COV2.S at low or high dose, single or two shots; roughly 5 received placebo; per-sample allocation not given. Sampling was performed 63 days after the first vaccine or placebo injection. A Boston adult aged 18-55 years was the donor. Sequenced by immunoSEQ multiplex PCR; TCRdb stores in-frame clones only, minus some. The table shows around 450,000 clones, with more than 80% occurring only once.

The rearrangement joins TRBV7-9 to TRBJ2-1, with D maybe TRBD2 (6 bases). Material: peripheral blood, obtained in a trial of Ad26.COV2.S vaccine versus placebo. This receptor was obtained from a person aged 18-60 years who received the Ad26.COV2.S COVID-19 vaccine or a placebo. CDR3 nucleotides: TGTGCCAGCAGCTTATTAAGGTTAACTGGCGGGGACAATGAGCAGTTCTTC. Protein sequence: CASSLLRLTGGDNEQFF.